This TCR beta chain appears in the sequencing data of a study of monozygotic twins with cystic fibrosis. Overall study findings and caveats: Co-twins had the most similar V usage for 13 of 16 pairs, J for 8. Nucleotide-identical clonotype sharing was significantly higher within monozygotic CF twin pairs than between unrelated CF individuals.

The sample holds one count of this clone. Its antigen is as yet unknown. V was cut by 10 bases and J by 7 bases, with 21 bases left in between. This CDR3 has 13 amino acids. Sequencing used immunoSEQ multiplex PCR; TCRdb keeps in-frame clones, though not all of them. The sample includes roughly 28,000 clones, 70% to 90% of them seen just once. Sequenced input: blood. This chain connects TRBV5-3 to TRBJ2-7; D ambiguous. TRBV5-3 is recorded as an ORF, its role being uncertain. The receptor's source is a girl aged 2 to 9 with cystic fibrosis. The CDR3 reads CAHKSIKGAEQYF. CDR3 DNA sequence: TGTGCCCATAAGAGCATCAAGGGCGCGGAGCAGTACTTC.